This entry describes one T cell receptor beta chain. The record originates from a study of beta chain features in type 1 diabetes. cDNA synthesis used the whole RNA isolate, giving expressed TCRB sequences. This table comes from immunoSEQ multiplex PCR, and its TCRdb copy is limited to in-frame clones, with some not included. The sample records about 160,000 clones, just over 9% being singletons. V shed 7 bases and J shed 4 bases, with 8 bases lying between them. The CDR3 is 12 residues long. Germline lookup yields CDR1 SGHTA and CDR2 FQGNSA. V and J are TRBV7-2 and TRBJ1-3; D is uncertain. Material for sequencing was central memory CD4+ T cells from blood. The TCR was taken from a woman under 30 in good health. The CDR3 reads CASTYSGNTIYF. As DNA, the CDR3 is TGTGCCAGCACCTACTCGGGAAACACCATATATTTT.